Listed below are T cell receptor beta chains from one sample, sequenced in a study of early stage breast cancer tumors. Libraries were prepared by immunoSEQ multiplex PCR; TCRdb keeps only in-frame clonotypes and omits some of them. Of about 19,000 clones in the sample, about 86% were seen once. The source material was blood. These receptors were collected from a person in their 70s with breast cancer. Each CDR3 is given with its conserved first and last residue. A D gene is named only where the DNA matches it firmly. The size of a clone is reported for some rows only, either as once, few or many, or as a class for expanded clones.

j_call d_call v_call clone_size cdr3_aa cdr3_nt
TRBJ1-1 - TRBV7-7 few CASSLQENTEAFF TGTGCCAGCAGCTTGCAGGAGAACACTGAAGCTTTCTTT
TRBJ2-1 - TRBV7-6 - CASSLQGPTYNEQFF TGTGCCAGCAGCTTACAGGGGCCAACCTACAATGAGCAGTTCTTC
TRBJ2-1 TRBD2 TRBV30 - CARSLAGAGNNEQFF TGTGCCCGTTCCCTAGCGGGGGCCGGAAACAATGAGCAGTTCTTC
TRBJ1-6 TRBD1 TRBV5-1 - CASSTGQGGNSPLHF TGCGCCAGCAGCACCGGACAGGGCGGGAATTCACCCCTCCACTTT
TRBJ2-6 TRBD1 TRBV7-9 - CASSRGTVSANVLTF TGTGCCAGCAGCCGTGGGACAGTTTCGGCCAACGTCCTGACTTTC
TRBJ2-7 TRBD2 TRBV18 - CASSPPGLAGGEQYF TGTGCCAGCTCGCCTCCGGGACTAGCGGGTGGGGAGCAGTACTTC
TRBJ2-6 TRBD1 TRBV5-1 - CASSVTGASGANVLTF TGCGCCAGCAGCGTCACAGGGGCCTCTGGGGCCAACGTCCTGACTTTC
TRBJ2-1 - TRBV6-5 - CASSYKRGIPNEQFF TGTGCCAGCAGTTATAAACGGGGAATTCCAAATGAGCAGTTCTTC
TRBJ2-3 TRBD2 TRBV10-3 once CAITSGGDTDTQYF TGTGCCATCACGAGCGGGGGGGACACAGATACGCAGTATTTT
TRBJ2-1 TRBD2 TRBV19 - CASSLGLADEQFF TGTGCCAGTAGTCTGGGACTAGCAGATGAGCAGTTCTTC
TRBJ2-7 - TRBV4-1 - CASSQERGNSYEQYF TGCGCCAGCAGCCAAGAACGGGGGAACTCCTACGAGCAGTACTTC
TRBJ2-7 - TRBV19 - CASSIPGLAYEQYF TGTGCCAGTAGTATCCCAGGCCTCGCCTACGAGCAGTACTTC
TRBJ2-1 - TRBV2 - CASSDLYRADYNEQFF TGTGCCAGCAGTGATCTTTACAGGGCGGACTACAATGAGCAGTTCTTC
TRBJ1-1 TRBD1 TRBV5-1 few CASSLDRANTEAFF TGCGCCAGCAGCTTAGACAGGGCTAACACTGAAGCTTTCTTT
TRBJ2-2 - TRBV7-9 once CASSLDRPGNTGELFF TGTGCCAGCAGCCTTGACAGGCCCGGGAACACCGGGGAGCTGTTTTTT
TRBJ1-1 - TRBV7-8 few CASSLTTGSEAFF TGTGCCAGCAGCTTAACTACAGGTAGTGAAGCTTTCTTT
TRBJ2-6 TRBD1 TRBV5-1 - CASKGTGGSGANVLTF TGCGCCAGCAAGGGGACAGGGGGGTCTGGGGCCAACGTCCTGACTTTC
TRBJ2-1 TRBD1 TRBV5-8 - CASSEGQASSYNEQFF TGTGCCAGCAGCGAGGGACAGGCGAGCTCCTACAATGAGCAGTTCTTC
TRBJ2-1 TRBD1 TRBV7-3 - CASSPRGLDSYNEQFF TGTGCCAGCAGCCCCAGGGGGCTAGACTCCTACAATGAGCAGTTCTTC
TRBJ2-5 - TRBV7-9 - CASSPRVEYQETQYF TGTGCCAGCAGCCCCAGGGTTGAGTACCAAGAGACCCAGTACTTC
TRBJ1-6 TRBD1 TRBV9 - CASSVTGGNNSPLHF TGTGCCAGCAGCGTCACAGGGGGTAATAATTCACCCCTCCACTTT
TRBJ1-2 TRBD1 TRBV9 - CASNANRGGYTF TGTGCCAGCAACGCAAACAGGGGTGGCTACACCTTC
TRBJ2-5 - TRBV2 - CASSEARLVLIETQYF TGTGCCAGCAGTGAAGCGCGGCTAGTTCTGATCGAGACCCAGTACTTC
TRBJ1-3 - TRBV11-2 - CASSQTTSSGNTIYF TGTGCCAGCAGCCAGACTACTAGCTCTGGAAACACCATATATTTT
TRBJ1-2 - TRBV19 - CASSTRVRQGYTF TGTGCCAGTAGTACCAGGGTAAGGCAAGGCTACACCTTC
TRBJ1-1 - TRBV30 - CAWSVRGGFGMNTEAFF TGTGCCTGGAGTGTTAGGGGGGGGTTCGGAATGAACACTGAAGCTTTCTTT
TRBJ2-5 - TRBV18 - CASSPQGGEETQYF TGTGCCAGCTCACCACAAGGCGGCGAAGAGACCCAGTACTTC
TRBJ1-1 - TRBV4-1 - CASSSGAQGMNTEAFF TGCGCCAGCAGTTCTGGGGCCCAGGGAATGAACACTGAAGCTTTCTTT
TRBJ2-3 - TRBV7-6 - CASSELTPRGTQYF TGTGCCAGCAGCGAACTTACTCCCAGGGGTACGCAGTATTTT
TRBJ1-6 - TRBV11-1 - CASSSPPRGGLSYNSPLHF TGTGCCAGCAGCTCACCGCCGAGGGGGGGCTTATCGTATAATTCACCCCTCCACTTT
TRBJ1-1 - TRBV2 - CASVGGGGNTEAFF TGTGCCAGCGTGGGCGGGGGCGGAAACACTGAAGCTTTCTTT
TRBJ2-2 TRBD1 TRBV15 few CATSRDRGRTGELFF TGTGCCACCAGCAGGGACAGGGGGCGAACCGGGGAGCTGTTTTTT
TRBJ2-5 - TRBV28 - CASSQAGLQEETQYF TGTGCCAGCAGTCAAGCTGGGCTCCAAGAAGAGACCCAGTACTTC
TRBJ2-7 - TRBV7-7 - CASSLSRFDEQYF TGTGCCAGCAGCTTAAGCAGGTTCGACGAGCAGTACTTC
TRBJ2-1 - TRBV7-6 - CASSPGIYNEQFF TGTGCCAGCAGCCCCGGGATCTACAATGAGCAGTTCTTC
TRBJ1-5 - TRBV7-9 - CASSPGGAGQPQHF TGTGCCAGCAGCCCCGGGGGGGCGGGTCAGCCCCAGCATTTT
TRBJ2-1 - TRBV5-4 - CASSQFRGVNEQFF TGTGCCAGCAGCCAATTCAGGGGGGTCAATGAGCAGTTCTTC
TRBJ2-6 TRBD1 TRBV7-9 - CASSRDRQQGSGANVLTF TGTGCCAGCAGCCGGGACAGACAACAGGGCTCTGGGGCCAACGTCCTGACTTTC
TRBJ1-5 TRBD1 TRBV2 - CATRQGVNQPQHF TGTGCCACCCGACAGGGGGTCAATCAGCCCCAGCATTTT
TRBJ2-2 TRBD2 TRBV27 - CASSWWSGGASVNTGELFF TGTGCCAGCAGTTGGTGGAGCGGGGGGGCGAGTGTGAACACCGGGGAGCTGTTTTTT
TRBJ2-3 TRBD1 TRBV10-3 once CAISESDREGYTQYF TGTGCCATCAGTGAGTCGGACAGGGAAGGATATACGCAGTATTTT
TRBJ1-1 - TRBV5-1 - CASSLEGGITEAFF TGCGCCAGCAGCTTGGAAGGGGGAATCACTGAAGCTTTCTTT
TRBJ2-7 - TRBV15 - CATSRAPWSYSYEQYF TGTGCCACCAGCAGAGCCCCTTGGAGCTACTCCTACGAGCAGTACTTC
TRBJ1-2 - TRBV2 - CASAVGRRGYTF TGTGCCAGCGCGGTCGGCCGGCGTGGCTACACCTTC
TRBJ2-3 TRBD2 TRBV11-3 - CASSPGTRDSDTQYF TGTGCCAGCAGCCCGGGGACTAGGGATTCAGATACGCAGTATTTT
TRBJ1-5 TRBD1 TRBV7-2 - CASSGQGGQPQHF TGTGCCAGCAGCGGACAGGGCGGTCAGCCCCAGCATTTT
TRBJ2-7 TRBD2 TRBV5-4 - CASSKAGGSYEQYF TGTGCCAGCAGCAAAGCGGGGGGTTCCTACGAGCAGTACTTC
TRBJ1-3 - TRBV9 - CASSALQAVSGNTIYF TGTGCCAGCAGCGCCTTACAGGCAGTCTCTGGAAACACCATATATTTT
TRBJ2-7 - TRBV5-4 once CASSLDRVDEQYF TGTGCCAGCAGCTTGGACAGGGTCGACGAGCAGTACTTC
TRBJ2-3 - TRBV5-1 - CASSLEGGPTDTQYF TGCGCCAGCAGCTTGGAAGGGGGTCCGACAGATACGCAGTATTTT
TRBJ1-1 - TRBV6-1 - CASSETLSLNTEAFF TGTGCCAGCAGTGAAACCCTGAGCCTGAACACTGAAGCTTTCTTT
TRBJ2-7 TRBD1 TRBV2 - CASIPVQGQGYEQYF TGTGCCAGCATCCCAGTACAGGGACAGGGATACGAGCAGTACTTC
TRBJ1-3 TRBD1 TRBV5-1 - CASSLDRGISGNTIYF TGCGCCAGCAGCTTGGACAGGGGGATATCTGGAAACACCATATATTTT
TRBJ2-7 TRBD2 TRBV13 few CASSLGRSSGGAWEQYF TGTGCCAGCAGCTTAGGCCGGTCGAGCGGGGGGGCCTGGGAGCAGTACTTC